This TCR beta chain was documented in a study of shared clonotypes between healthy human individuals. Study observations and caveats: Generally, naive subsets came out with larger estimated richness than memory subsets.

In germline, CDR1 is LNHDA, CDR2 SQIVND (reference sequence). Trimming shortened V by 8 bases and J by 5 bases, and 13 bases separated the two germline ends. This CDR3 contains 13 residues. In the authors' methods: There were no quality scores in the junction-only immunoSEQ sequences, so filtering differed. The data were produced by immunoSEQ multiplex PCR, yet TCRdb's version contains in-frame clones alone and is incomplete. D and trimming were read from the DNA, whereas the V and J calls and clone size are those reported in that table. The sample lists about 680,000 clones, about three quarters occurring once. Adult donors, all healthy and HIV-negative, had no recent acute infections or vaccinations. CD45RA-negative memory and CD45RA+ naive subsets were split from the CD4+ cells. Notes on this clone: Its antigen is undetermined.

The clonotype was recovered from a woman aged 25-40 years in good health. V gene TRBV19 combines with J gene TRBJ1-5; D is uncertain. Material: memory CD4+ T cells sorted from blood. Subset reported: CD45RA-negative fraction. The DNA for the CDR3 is TGTGCCAGTGCGCAAGAAATGCATCAGCCCCAGCATTTT. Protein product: CASAQEMHQPQHF.